A selection of T cell receptor beta chains follows, all from one sample in a study of blood T cell repertoires in COVID-19. The method was immunoSEQ multiplex PCR; TCRdb's version includes in-frame clones alone and lacks a portion of them. The table includes around 65,000 clones, approximately 91% detected once. The sample taken for sequencing was peripheral blood. All receptors come from a human donor in a cohort sampled during active COVID-19. Each CDR3 is given with its conserved first and last residue. D genes are given only for firm matches. Rows may omit the clone size; those that give it use once, few, many or a size class.

j_call d_call v_call cdr3_length clone_size cdr3_aa cdr3_nt
TRBJ2-2 . TRBV5-4 13 . CASSSGTTGELFF TGTGCCAGCAGCTCAGGAACCACCGGGGAGCTGTTTTTT
TRBJ2-7 . TRBV5-1 16 once CASSKKTGLSSYEQYF TGCGCCAGCAGCAAAAAAACCGGACTAAGCTCCTACGAGCAGTACTTC
TRBJ1-2 . TRBV7-9 15 . CASSLAVGAGYGYTF TGTGCCAGCAGCTTAGCGGTGGGCGCCGGCTATGGCTACACCTTC
TRBJ2-1 TRBD1 TRBV10-1 13 . CASSDQGAGQQFF TGCGCCAGCAGTGATCAGGGGGCGGGTCAGCAGTTCTTC
TRBJ2-3 TRBD1 TRBV10-2 15 . CASRTIHRGADTQYF TGCGCCAGCAGGACCATCCACAGGGGTGCAGATACGCAGTATTTT
TRBJ1-1 . TRBV3-1/TRBV3-2 17 few CASSPPTGQGGSTEAFF TGTGCCAGCAGCCCCCCTACAGGGCAGGGCGGGAGCACTGAAGCTTTCTTT
TRBJ1-5 TRBD1 TRBV19 17 . CASSDTPGQFSNQPQHF TGTGCCAGTAGTGATACACCGGGACAGTTTAGCAATCAGCCCCAGCATTTT
TRBJ2-3 . TRBV4-3 15 medium-sized CASSQDRDSSDTQYF TGCGCCAGCAGCCAAGACCGGGACTCCTCAGATACGCAGTATTTT
TRBJ1-5 . TRBV6-4 13 . CASSKDFLQPQHF TGTGCCAGCAGTAAGGACTTCCTACAGCCCCAGCATTTT
TRBJ1-3 . TRBV5-8 16 . CASSLLPISSGNTIYF TGTGCCAGCAGCTTGTTGCCTATTAGCTCTGGAAACACCATATATTTT
TRBJ1-4 . TRBV10-3 14 . CAISERGINEKLFF TGTGCCATCAGTGAAAGAGGGATTAATGAAAAACTGTTTTTT
TRBJ2-7 TRBD2 TRBV5-1 17 . CASSWGTTSGSSYEQYF TGCGCCAGCAGCTGGGGGACTACTAGCGGGAGTTCCTACGAGCAGTACTTC